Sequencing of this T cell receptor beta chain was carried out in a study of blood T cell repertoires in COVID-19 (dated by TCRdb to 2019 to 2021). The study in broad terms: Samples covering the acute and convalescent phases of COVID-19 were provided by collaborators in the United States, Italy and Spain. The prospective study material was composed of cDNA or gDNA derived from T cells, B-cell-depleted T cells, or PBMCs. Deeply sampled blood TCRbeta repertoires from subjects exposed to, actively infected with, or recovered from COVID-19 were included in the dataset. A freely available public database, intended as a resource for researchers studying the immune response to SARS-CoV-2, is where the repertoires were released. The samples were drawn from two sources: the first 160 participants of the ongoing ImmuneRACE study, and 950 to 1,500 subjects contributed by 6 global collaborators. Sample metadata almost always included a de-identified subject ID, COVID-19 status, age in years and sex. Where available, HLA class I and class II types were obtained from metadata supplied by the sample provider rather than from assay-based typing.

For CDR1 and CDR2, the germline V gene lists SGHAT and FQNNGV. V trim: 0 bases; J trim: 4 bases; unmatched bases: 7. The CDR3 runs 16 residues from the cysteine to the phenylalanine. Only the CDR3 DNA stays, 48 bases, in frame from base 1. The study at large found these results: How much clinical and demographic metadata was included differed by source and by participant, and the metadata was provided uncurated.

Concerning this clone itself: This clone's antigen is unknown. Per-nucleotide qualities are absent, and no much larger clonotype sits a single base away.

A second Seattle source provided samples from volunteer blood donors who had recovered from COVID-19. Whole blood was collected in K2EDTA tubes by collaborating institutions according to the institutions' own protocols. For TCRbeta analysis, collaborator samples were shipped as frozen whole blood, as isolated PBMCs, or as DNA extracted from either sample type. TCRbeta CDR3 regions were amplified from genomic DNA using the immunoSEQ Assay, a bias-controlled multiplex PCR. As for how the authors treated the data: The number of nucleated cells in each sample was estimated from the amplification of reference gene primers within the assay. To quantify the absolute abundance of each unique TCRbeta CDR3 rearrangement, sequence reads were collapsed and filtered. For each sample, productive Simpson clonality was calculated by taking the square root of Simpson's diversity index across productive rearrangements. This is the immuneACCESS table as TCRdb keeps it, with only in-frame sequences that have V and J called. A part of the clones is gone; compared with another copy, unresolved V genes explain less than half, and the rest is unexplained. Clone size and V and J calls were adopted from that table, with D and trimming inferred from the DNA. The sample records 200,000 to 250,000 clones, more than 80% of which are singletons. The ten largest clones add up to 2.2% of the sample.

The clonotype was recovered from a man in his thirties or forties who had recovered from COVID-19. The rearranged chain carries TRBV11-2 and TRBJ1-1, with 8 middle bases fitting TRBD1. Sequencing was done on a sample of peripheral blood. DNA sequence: TGTGCCAGCAGCTTAGAGGGGTTAACAGGGGGCACTGAAGCTTTCTTT. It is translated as CASSLEGLTGGTEAFF.